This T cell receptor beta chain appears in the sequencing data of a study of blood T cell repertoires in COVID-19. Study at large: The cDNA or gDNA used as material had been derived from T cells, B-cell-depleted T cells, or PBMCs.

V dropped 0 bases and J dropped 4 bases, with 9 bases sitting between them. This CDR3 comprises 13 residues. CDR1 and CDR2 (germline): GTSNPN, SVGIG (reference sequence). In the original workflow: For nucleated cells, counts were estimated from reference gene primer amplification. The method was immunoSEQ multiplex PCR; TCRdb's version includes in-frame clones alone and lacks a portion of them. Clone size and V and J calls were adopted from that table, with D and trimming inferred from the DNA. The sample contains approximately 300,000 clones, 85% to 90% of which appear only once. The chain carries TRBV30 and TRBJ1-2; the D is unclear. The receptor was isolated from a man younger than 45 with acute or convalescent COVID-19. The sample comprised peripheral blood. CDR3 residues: CAWSVRVGYGYTF. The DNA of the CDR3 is TGTGCCTGGAGTGTACGGGTGGGCTATGGCTACACCTTC.